This entry lists 21 T cell receptor beta chains sequenced from one sample in a study of neurological immune-mediated disorders. One entry per CDR3 protein results from TCRdb running MiXCR on the 5' RACE reads. The table has around 70,000 distinct CDR3 sequences, 4% to 6% seen once; the top ten hold 7.4%. Sequenced: PBMCs. These receptors all stem from a man younger than 35 with multiple sclerosis.

Ten or more counts support this clonotype. This rearrangement joins TRBV2 to TRBJ2-2, with 9 bases matching TRBD1. The CDR3 runs to 16 residues. The germline gives CDR1 SNHLY, CDR2 FYNNEI. V trimming: 6 bases; J trimming: 4 bases; junction bases outside the gene matches: 9. CDR3 in amino acids: CASRSTGGAGTGELFF. DNA for the CDR3: TGTGCCAGCAGATCCACAGGGGGCGCAGGCACCGGGGAGCTGTTTTTT.

The table lists this clonotype with many counts. The rearrangement links TRBV12-3 or TRBV12-4 to TRBJ2-3; D possibly corresponds to TRBD2 (6 bases). The CDR3 has 16 residues. V lost 3 bases, J lost 3 bases, and 16 bases lay in between. The CDR3 DNA is TGTGCCAGCAGTTTCATCTTTGGGGGGAGAACAGATACGCAGTATTTT. Translating it yields CASSFIFGGRTDTQYF.

This clonotype was found many times. This sequence joins TRBV5-1 and TRBJ2-7; 7 bases fit TRBD1. The CDR3 is 16 residues long. V gave up 3 bases and J gave up 0 bases; unmatched junction bases: 9. Germline V lookup: CDR1 SGHRS, CDR2 YFSETQ. CDR3 residues: CASSSGSGQISYEQYF. The CDR3 nucleotides are TGCGCCAGCAGCTCGGGATCGGGACAGATCTCCTACGAGCAGTACTTC.

Ten or more counts support this clonotype. The chain carries TRBV20-1 and TRBJ1-5; unclear D gene. Trimming removed 1 base at V and 5 bases at J, with 9 bases between. CDR1 is DFQATT and CDR2 is SNEGSKA in the germline V gene (reference sequence). This CDR3 comprises 13 residues. DNA for the CDR3: TGCAGTGCTAGAGTGGAGAGAGATCAGCCCCAGCATTTT. Amino acids: CSARVERDQPQHF.

A remark on this clonotype: At one end, the junction sequence differs from germline, possibly due to a read error. The rearrangement joins TRBV7-6 to TRBJ1-5; weak D call: TRBD1 (5 bases). This CDR3 spans 13 amino acids. The germline CDR1 and CDR2 sequences are SGHVS and FNYEAQ. The DNA for the CDR3 is TGTGCCAGCAGCTTCGACATGGGGCAGCCCCAGAATTTT. It encodes CASSFDMGQPQNF.

This clonotype was counted many times. The rearrangement joins TRBV4-2 to TRBJ2-3; 10 bases agree with TRBD2. In germline, CDR1 is LGHNA, CDR2 YNFKEQ. V dropped 3 bases and J dropped 5; count of bases not matched to a gene: 8. The CDR3 is 16 residues long. CDR3 residues: CASSQLLAGRVDTQYF. Here the CDR3 DNA reads TGTGCCAGCAGCCAGCTACTAGCGGGAAGGGTAGATACGCAGTATTTT.

To note about this clonotype: A much bigger clone sits one base away, suggesting this may be a read error. V and J are TRBV20-1 and TRBJ1-4; the D gene is possibly TRBD1 (6 bases). Germline V CDR1 and CDR2: DFQATT, SNEGSKA (reference sequence). The CDR3 runs to 13 residues. The CDR3 nucleotides are TGCAGTGCTTCCCAGGGGAGGGGTGAAGAACTGTTTTTT. It codes for CSASQGRGEELFF.

This clonotype was detected ten times or more. The chain recombines TRBV2 with TRBJ2-1; 9 bases agree with TRBD1. Unmatched junction bases numbered 5, after V lost 7 bases and J lost 10 bases. This CDR3 comprises 12 residues. Germline V CDR1 and CDR2: SNHLY, FYNNEI. The CDR3 spells CASNRGLEEQFF. CDR3 coding DNA: TGTGCCAGCAACAGGGGGCTGGAGGAGCAGTTCTTC.

This clonotype appeared many times. The V gene is TRBV7-2, the J gene TRBJ2-1; 7 bases are shared with TRBD2. This CDR3 is 15 amino acids long. Germline V gene data show CDR1 as SGHTA and CDR2 as FQGNSA. Trimming removed 0 bases from V and 8 bases from J; junction bases left unmatched: 7. DNA of the CDR3: TGTGCCAGCAGCTTAGCGCTTTTTGCGGGAGATGAGCAGTTCTTC. Its protein product is CASSLALFAGDEQFF.

This clonotype has ten or more counts. The V call is TRBV7-9, the J call TRBJ2-1; a possible D gene is TRBD2 (6 bases). Germline lookup yields CDR1 SEHNR and CDR2 FQNEAQ (reference sequence). V lost 1 base and J 5 bases, leaving 21 bases between the germline ends. The CDR3 is made up of 18 amino acids. CDR3 loop: CASSLVTLGGVGHNEQFF. The CDR3 DNA is TGTGCCAGCAGCTTAGTCACCCTCGGGGGAGTCGGACACAATGAGCAGTTCTTC.

This clonotype was seen at least ten times. J is TRBJ2-7 and V is TRBV5-1, with D uncertain. V was pared by 0 bases and J by 0 bases, with 10 bases between. In germline, CDR1 is SGHRS, CDR2 YFSETQ. The CDR3 extends over 15 amino acids. CDR3 region: CASSLVARYSYEQYF. In DNA, the CDR3 is TGCGCCAGCAGCTTGGTTGCGAGGTACTCCTACGAGCAGTACTTC.

This clonotype was seen many times. The chain links TRBV5-1 to TRBJ1-2, with a possible D match to TRBD1 (5 bases). V shed 3 bases and J shed 0 bases, with 6 bases lying between them. The CDR3 contains 13 residues. From germline, CDR1 is SGHRS and CDR2 YFSETQ. CDR3 in amino acids: CASSSTANYGYTF. The CDR3 DNA is TGCGCCAGCAGCTCGACAGCTAACTATGGCTACACCTTC.

This clonotype was recorded many times. The rearrangement joins TRBV12-3 or TRBV12-4 to TRBJ2-6; D may match TRBD1 or TRBD2 (5 bases each). V was cut by 7 bases and J by 0 bases, with 19 bases left in between. This CDR3 has 18 amino acids. The CDR3, as DNA: TGTGCCAGCATCCAGGGACGGAGAACCTACTCTGGGGCCAACGTCCTGACTTTC. It translates to CASIQGRRTYSGANVLTF.

This clonotype was picked up a small number of times. The junction differs from germline at one of its ends, possibly a read error. J is TRBJ1-5 and V is TRBV7-2; D not resolved. Germline values: CDR1 SGHTA, CDR2 FQGNSA. CDR3 size: 13 residues. CDR3 sequence reads: CASSLFTNQPQNF. In DNA, the CDR3 is TGTGCCAGCAGCTTGTTTACGAATCAGCCCCAGAATTTT.

This clonotype was seen repeatedly, ten times or more. The J gene is TRBJ2-1, the V gene TRBV20-1; 7 positions agree with TRBD2. The CDR3 is 13 residues long. Germline V gene sequence: CDR1 DFQATT, CDR2 SNEGSKA (reference sequence). J lost 5 bases, V lost 4 bases, and 5 bases had no gene match. The CDR3 spells CSANHGTNNEQFF. Written as DNA, the CDR3 is TGCAGTGCTAACCACGGGACTAACAATGAGCAGTTCTTC.

This clonotype was seen ten or more times. The chain couples TRBV5-1 to TRBJ2-1, with 12 bases aligning to TRBD2. V was clipped by 0 bases and J by 7 bases; unmatched bases: 17. This CDR3 comprises 20 residues. Germline values: CDR1 SGHRS, CDR2 YFSETQ. The CDR3 DNA reads as TGCGCCAGCAGCTTGGTTTTAGGACTAGCGGGATTAGTGGGGAAGAATGAGCAGTTCTTC. Protein sequence: CASSLVLGLAGLVGKNEQFF.

At least ten counts were recorded for this clonotype. J is TRBJ2-1 and V is TRBV5-1; D might be TRBD1 or TRBD2, each matching 6 bases. Per germline, CDR1 SGHRS and CDR2 YFSETQ. The CDR3 runs to 11 residues. The V gene lost 0 bases and the J gene lost 14 bases, with 9 bases spanning the gap. CDR3 coding DNA: TGCGCCAGCAGCTTGGAGGGGGGTGAGTTCTTC. This gives the protein CASSLEGGEFF.

Many counts were recorded for this clonotype. The V and J genes are TRBV4-2 and TRBJ2-1, with a possible D match to TRBD2 (6 bases). Germline-derived CDR1 and CDR2 are LGHNA and YNFKEQ. V lost 0 bases, J lost 8 bases, and 17 bases lay in between. The CDR3 is 16 amino acids. CDR3 sequence (DNA): TGTGCCAGCAGCCAAGATATCCGGGATGGGGAGGATGAGCAGTTCTTC. The encoded protein is CASSQDIRDGEDEQFF.

This clonotype occurred many times. V and J are TRBV20-1 and TRBJ2-1, with D tentatively TRBD2 (5 bases). Germline V gives CDR1 DFQATT, CDR2 SNEGSKA (reference sequence). CDR3 length equals 18 residues. V was trimmed by 0 bases and J by 5 bases, leaving 23 bases between them. The CDR3 here is CSARDTVERPSPDNEQFF. The CDR3, as DNA: TGCAGTGCTAGAGATACGGTAGAGCGGCCCTCCCCCGACAATGAGCAGTTCTTC.

This clonotype has ten or more counts. V gene TRBV5-1 combines with J gene TRBJ2-7, with 8 bases fitting TRBD1. CDR3 size: 15 residues. CDR1 is SGHRS, CDR2 YFSETQ, per germline. Trimming cost V 0 bases and J 2 bases; bases outside gene matches: 4. This CDR3 is CASSLATGGPYEQYF. The CDR3 nucleotides are TGCGCCAGCAGCTTGGCTACAGGGGGGCCCTACGAGCAGTACTTC.

In this sample, this clonotype turned up many times. The chain links TRBV2 to TRBJ2-5, with 9 bases fitting TRBD2. Germline CDR1 SNHLY, CDR2 FYNNEI. V lost 2 bases to trimming and J lost 7 bases; unmatched junction nucleotides: 5. This CDR3 is built from 14 residues. The DNA for the CDR3 is TGTGCCAGCAGTGAAAGCGGGAGGCTGGGGACCCAGTACTTC. Encoded protein: CASSESGRLGTQYF.